Presented here are 23 T cell receptor beta chains from one specimen sequenced in a study of shared clonotypes between healthy human individuals. Method: immunoSEQ multiplex PCR; TCRdb's copy keeps in-frame clones and lacks some. The top ten hold 10% to 13% of the sample, which has approximately 340,000 clones, about 74% seen once. Input material: memory CD4+ T cells sorted from blood. The subset here: CD45RA-negative fraction. The receptors stem from a man aged 25-45 years in good health.

This clone was observed a few times. V gene TRBV27 combines with J gene TRBJ2-3; the D gene is possibly TRBD1 (6 bases). This CDR3 is 17 amino acids long. The V and J ends lost 2 bases and 1 base respectively, with 16 bases between them. CDR1 and CDR2 from the germline V gene are MNHEY and SMNVEV (reference sequence). The DNA of the CDR3 is TGTGCCAGCAGTTTAAGGGGGAGAGGACCGGGCACAGATACGCAGTATTTT. This translates into CASSLRGRGPGTDTQYF.

The chain uses TRBV11-2 and TRBJ1-1, with unresolved D. The CDR3 is 14 amino acids. The V and J ends lost 0 bases and 1 base respectively, with 6 bases between them. Looked up from germline, CDR1 is SGHAT and CDR2 is FQNNGV. CDR3 DNA sequence: TGTGCCAGCAGCTTAGAATGGGGGAACACTGAAGCTTTCTTT. Amino acids: CASSLEWGNTEAFF.

The V gene is TRBV5-1, the J gene TRBJ1-2; D gene ambiguous. Germline CDR1 SGHRS, CDR2 YFSETQ. V lost 4 bases and J lost 1, with 17 bases in between. The CDR3 is 16 residues long. The CDR3 is CASSPTLGPGNYGYTF. The DNA for the CDR3 is TGCGCCAGCAGCCCCACCTTAGGTCCCGGTAACTATGGCTACACCTTC.

CDR3 loop: CASRLARNNEQFF. The CDR3 DNA follows: TGTGCCAGCAGGCTAGCGAGAAACAATGAGCAGTTCTTC. The J gene is TRBJ2-1, the V gene TRBV2; the D gene is possibly TRBD2 (6 bases). The CDR3 contains 13 residues. V was cut by 6 bases and J by 5 bases, with 11 bases left in between. Germline V gene data show CDR1 as SNHLY and CDR2 as FYNNEI.

This clone occurred a few times. Other nucleotide sequences in the sample specify the same CDR3. V usage is TRBV6-5 and J usage is TRBJ2-5; weak D call: TRBD1 (5 bases). The germline V gene encodes CDR1 MNHEY and CDR2 SVGAGI. The CDR3 sequence is 14 residues long. The V gene lost 2 bases and the J gene lost 1 base, with 8 bases spanning the gap. CDR3 sequence (DNA): TGTGCCAGCAGTTACAGGACACGCCAAGAGACCCAGTACTTC. It codes for CASSYRTRQETQYF.

The J gene is TRBJ2-7, the V gene TRBV11-2; 11 bases align to TRBD2. Germline-derived CDR1 and CDR2 are SGHAT and FQNNGV. The CDR3 contains 16 residues. V dropped 3 bases and J dropped 3; count of bases not matched to a gene: 7. The CDR3 sequence is CASSLLTSGRIYEQYF. Here the CDR3 DNA reads TGTGCCAGCAGCTTGTTAACTAGCGGGAGAATCTACGAGCAGTACTTC.

As for this clone: One end of the junction does not line up with germline, which may come from a read error. V and J are TRBV6-1 and TRBJ2-2; the match to TRBD1 covers 11 bases. Germline V gives CDR1 MNHNS, CDR2 SASEGT. The CDR3 covers 16 residues. CDR3: CAGSVGQGAGTGELFF. In DNA form, the CDR3 reads TGTGCCGGCAGTGTAGGACAGGGGGCGGGCACCGGGGAGCTGTTTTTT.

The gene calls are TRBV7-2 and TRBJ2-3; D unresolved. The germline CDR1 and CDR2 sequences are SGHTA and FQGNSA. This CDR3 contains 12 residues. The V gene lost 5 bases and the J gene lost 3 bases, with 6 bases spanning the gap. The CDR3 reads CASSPQTDTQYF. Written as DNA, the CDR3 is TGTGCCAGCAGCCCACAGACAGATACGCAGTATTTT.

In this sample, this clone turned up once. The CDR3 loop reads CASSQIRTGTYGYTF. The CDR3 bases are TGTGCCAGCAGCCAAATCCGGACAGGCACCTATGGCTACACCTTC. This chain links TRBV28 with TRBJ1-2; 7 bases are shared with TRBD1. V lost 6 bases to trimming and J lost 4 bases; unmatched junction nucleotides: 11. The germline CDR1 and CDR2 sequences are MDHEN and SYDVKM. This CDR3 has 15 amino acids.

The chain combines TRBV2 with TRBJ2-4; TRBD1 matches at 7 bases. The V and J ends lost 5 bases and 3 bases, in that order; junction bases with no gene match: 7. The CDR3 runs to 15 residues. Germline CDR1 is SNHLY and CDR2 is FYNNEI. The CDR3 region has the DNA TGTGCCAGCAGTTTACAGGGGTTGGGCAAAAACATTCAGTACTTC. Translation: CASSLQGLGKNIQYF.

V usage is TRBV7-2 and J usage is TRBJ2-1; D is perhaps TRBD2 (5 bases). Trimming shortened V by 5 bases and J by 15 bases, and 20 bases separated the two germline ends. The germline gives CDR1 SGHTA, CDR2 FQGNSA. The CDR3 totals 13 residues. Written as DNA, the CDR3 is TGTGCCAGCAGCCCCAATTCCTTAAGCGGTCGGTTCTTC. Protein product: CASSPNSLSGRFF.

The count of this clone is one. This chain joins TRBV11-2 and TRBJ2-1; D may be TRBD2 (5 bases). V lost 7 bases and J 7 bases, leaving 14 bases between the germline ends. Germline V lookup: CDR1 SGHAT, CDR2 FQNNGV. The CDR3 is 13 amino acids. CDR3 protein: CASNKGSGNEQFF. CDR3 sequence (DNA): TGTGCCAGCAATAAAGGGAGTGGAAATGAGCAGTTCTTC.

This clone was detected many times. The chain carries TRBV5-1 and TRBJ2-7, with 12 bases matching TRBD2. This CDR3 spans 20 amino acids. Germline trimming cut 0 bases from V and 1 base from J; bases unmatched to any gene: 14. Germline assignment: CDR1 SGHRS and CDR2 YFSETQ. This chain's CDR3 is CASSLGVDFGLAGMSYEQYF. The CDR3 bases are TGCGCCAGCAGCTTGGGGGTGGACTTCGGACTAGCGGGGATGTCCTACGAGCAGTACTTC.

This rearrangement joins TRBV4-1 to TRBJ2-6; D remains ambiguous. The CDR3 sequence is 18 residues long. V lost 5 bases, J lost 5 bases, and 22 bases lay in between. The germline gives CDR1 MGHRA, CDR2 YSYEKL. The CDR3 reads CASSVRTEPQSRANVLTF. CDR3 nucleotides: TGCGCCAGCAGCGTTCGAACAGAACCACAAAGTCGGGCCAACGTCCTGACTTTC.

There are many counts of this clone. The V call is TRBV9, the J call TRBJ2-3; 11 bases align to TRBD1. The CDR3 runs to 16 residues. Germline CDR1 reads SGDLS; CDR2 reads YYNGEE. V lost 4 bases, J lost 5 bases, and 9 bases stayed unmatched. CDR3 nucleotide sequence: TGTGCCAGCAGCTCCGGACAGGGGGCCTTTGGAGATACGCAGTATTTT. Translation: CASSSGQGAFGDTQYF.

In DNA form, the CDR3 reads TGTGCCAGCAGCCCACGTGTGGGATCTACCGGGGAGCTGTTTTTT. This translates into CASSPRVGSTGELFF. V gene TRBV11-2 combines with J gene TRBJ2-2; no firm D call. There are 15 residues in the CDR3. The germline V and J ends were trimmed by 5 bases and 5 bases, with 15 bases remaining between them. Germline lookup yields CDR1 SGHAT and CDR2 FQNNGV.

This chain links TRBV19 with TRBJ1-4, with 9 bases fitting TRBD1. The J segment lost 7 bases and the V segment lost 5 bases, leaving 8 bases of the junction unmatched. The CDR3 sequence is 15 residues long. CDR1 and CDR2 from the germline V gene are LNHDA and SQIVND (reference sequence). CDR3 DNA sequence: TGTGCCAGTAGTCGCACCCGGGACAGGGTTGAAAAACTGTTTTTT. Amino acids: CASSRTRDRVEKLFF.

V usage is TRBV5-1 and J usage is TRBJ2-3; maybe TRBD1 (5 bases). Trimming took off 4 bases at V and 2 bases at J, with 17 bases between the two ends. CDR1 is SGHRS, CDR2 YFSETQ, per germline. CDR3 size: 16 residues. The CDR3 here is CASSIGTGLYTDTQYF. For the CDR3, the DNA is TGCGCCAGCAGCATTGGAACAGGTCTCTACACAGATACGCAGTATTTT.

This clone was seen once. V and J are TRBV29-1 and TRBJ2-5; the D is unclear. This CDR3 spans 14 amino acids. Per the germline V gene, CDR1 is SQVTM and CDR2 is ANQGSEA. Trimming took 6 bases from V and 5 from J, leaving 19 bases between them. The CDR3 loop reads CSVSGSHNGETQYF. In DNA form, the CDR3 reads TGCAGCGTATCAGGATCCCACAATGGTGAGACCCAGTACTTC.

The CDR3: CASSPEGADTQYF. As DNA, the CDR3 is TGCGCCAGCAGCCCGGAGGGGGCAGATACGCAGTATTTT. The V and J genes are TRBV5-1 and TRBJ2-3; D may correspond to TRBD1 or TRBD2 (6 bases each). Deletions cut 4 bases from V and 4 bases from J, with 10 bases between. Germline V lookup: CDR1 SGHRS, CDR2 YFSETQ. This CDR3 is built from 13 residues. The whole variable domain, remainder taken from reference TRBV5-1 and TRBJ2-3, is KAGVTQTPRYLIKTRGQQVTLSCSPISGHRSVSWYQQTPGQGLQFLFEYFSETQRNKGNFPGRFSGRQFSNSRSEMNVSTLELGDSALYLCASSPEGADTQYFGPGTRLTVL.

V gene TRBV11-1 combines with J gene TRBJ1-2, with D possibly matching TRBD1 (6 bases). V shed 3 bases and J shed 5 bases, with 16 bases lying between them. This CDR3 contains 15 residues. Germline assignment: CDR1 SGHAT and CDR2 FQDESV (reference sequence). The CDR3 protein is CASSLGGPGAYGYTF. CDR3 in DNA: TGTGCCAGCAGCTTGGGGGGCCCTGGTGCTTATGGCTACACCTTC.

Turning to this clone: This same CDR3 is encoded by further DNA sequences in the sample. CDR3 coding DNA: TGCAGCGTTGGGGTAACTGGAAACACCATATATTTT. Its translation is CSVGVTGNTIYF. The V call is TRBV29-1, the J call TRBJ1-3; D unresolved. The CDR3 has 12 amino acids. From germline, CDR1 is SQVTM and CDR2 ANQGSEA. V was cut by 4 bases and J by 2 bases, with 6 bases left in between.

This clone was found many times. The V call is TRBV27, the J call TRBJ2-1; 9 nucleotides align to TRBD1. The CDR3 contains 15 residues. Germline values: CDR1 MNHEY, CDR2 SMNVEV (reference sequence). With 10 bases clipped from V and 3 bases from J, the junction kept 10 bases outside the gene matches. DNA of the CDR3: TGTGCCACCCGGTCCCGGGACAGGGACTACAATGAGCAGTTCTTC. Its translation: CATRSRDRDYNEQFF.